This TCR beta chain is drawn from a study of T cell repertoires in cytomegalovirus infection. Study details: HLA-C-restricted CMV epitopes, recently identified, and well-studied HLA-B-restricted ones were used by the study.

TCRdb ran MiXCR on the reads and lists one entry per CDR3 protein. Of 310,000 or so distinct CDR3 sequences in the sample, 20% to 30% were seen once. This clonotype was seen a few times. Its antigen is still unknown. This CDR3 has 15 amino acids. Germline V CDR1 and CDR2: MDHEN, SYDVKM. With 5 bases removed from V and 5 bases from J, the gap between germline ends came to 19 bases. This TCR was sampled from a human donor in good health (CMV status not recorded). Some clones in this sample may be carry-over from other donors' samples. Sequenced material: cultured PBMCs, taken from culture after CMV antigen stimulation. V usage is TRBV28 and J usage is TRBJ2-7; D possibly corresponds to TRBD1 (7 bases). The CDR3 sequence is CASSPQGGLKHEQYF. In DNA form, the CDR3 reads TGTGCCAGCAGTCCGCAGGGGGGACTTAAGCACGAGCAGTACTTC.